This TCR beta chain originates from a study of tumor T cells in aggressive B-cell lymphoma. Sequenced by immunoSEQ multiplex PCR; TCRdb stores in-frame clones only, minus some. The data hold a few thousand clones, with 85% observed a single time. Germline CDR1 reads SGDLS; CDR2 reads YYNGEE. This CDR3 comprises 15 residues. V lost 1 base, J lost 1 base, and 10 bases lay in between. The sequence was obtained from an adult with diffuse large B cell lymphoma. Sequencing input: tumor tissue. The chain carries TRBV9 and TRBJ2-3, with D tentatively TRBD1 (6 bases). In nucleotides, the CDR3 is TGTGCCAGCAGCGTAATGGGGGCCGGCACAGATACGCAGTATTTT. Protein sequence: CASSVMGAGTDTQYF.